These 27 T cell receptor beta chains were sequenced from one sample in a study of T cell changes during pregnancy in multiple sclerosis. Using immunoSEQ multiplex PCR, the repertoire was profiled, and TCRdb retains in-frame clones only, with some absent. The sample includes 41,000 or so clones, 85% to 95% of them seen just once. The starting material was CD8+ T cells from peripheral blood mononuclear cells, obtained in the third trimester of pregnancy. These receptors were taken from a female donor with multiple sclerosis, enrolled in a pregnancy study.

This clone was picked up a small number of times. This chain links TRBV7-9 with TRBJ2-2; 10 bases agree with TRBD1. This CDR3 is built from 16 residues. The V and J ends lost 5 bases and 4 bases, in that order; junction bases with no gene match: 7. Germline V gives CDR1 SEHNR, CDR2 FQNEAQ (reference sequence). CDR3 amino acids: CASSPNRDRGTGELFF. DNA for the CDR3: TGTGCCAGCAGCCCCAACCGGGACAGGGGCACCGGGGAGCTGTTTTTT.

The V call is TRBV11-1, the J call TRBJ1-3; D is uncertain. V lost 5 bases, J lost 0 bases, and 5 bases lay in between. This CDR3 has 13 amino acids. CDR1 and CDR2 from the germline V gene are SGHAT and FQDESV (reference sequence). CDR3 residues: CASSRSSGNTIYF. The CDR3 coding sequence is TGTGCCAGCAGCCGGAGCTCTGGAAACACCATATATTTT.

This clone came up once. The chain joins TRBV6-6 to TRBJ1-1, with a possible D match to TRBD1 (6 bases). V gave up 6 bases and J gave up 4 bases, with 9 bases separating them. Germline CDR1 MNHNY, CDR2 SVGAGI (reference sequence). CDR3 size: 12 residues. Written as DNA, the CDR3 is TGTGCCAGCAGCCACAGGGTCACTGAAGCTTTCTTT. This gives the protein CASSHRVTEAFF.

In this sample, this clone turned up a few times. This chain connects TRBV18 to TRBJ1-1, with D unresolved. The ends were cut back, 0 bases at V and 3 bases at J, with 11 bases in the middle. The germline CDR1 and CDR2 sequences are KGHSH and LQKENI. This CDR3 has 15 residues. For the CDR3, the DNA is TGTGCCAGCTCACCACCGGGAGAGGCAGACACTGAAGCTTTCTTT. Translation gives CASSPPGEADTEAFF.

This clone is termed medium-sized. The genes are TRBV9 and TRBJ2-5; TRBD2 matches 8 bases. Germline values: CDR1 SGDLS, CDR2 YYNGEE. The CDR3 totals 15 residues. Trimming took 0 bases from V and 5 from J; bases not matched to a gene: 6. CDR3 residues: CASSVGNGRGETQYF. The CDR3 nucleotides read TGTGCCAGCAGCGTAGGTAACGGGAGGGGGGAGACCCAGTACTTC.

The table lists this clone with a few counts. The rearrangement links TRBV10-2 to TRBJ2-7; TRBD2 aligns across 9 bases. Germline V gene data show CDR1 as WSHSY and CDR2 as SAAADI. V dropped 6 bases and J dropped 5; count of bases not matched to a gene: 5. The CDR3 is made up of 13 amino acids. CDR3 coding DNA: TGCGCCAGCAGAACCGGACTAGCGAACGAGCAGTACTTC. Its translation is CASRTGLANEQYF.

The rearrangement links TRBV28 to TRBJ1-4, with no clear D. The germline V gene has CDR1 MDHEN and CDR2 SYDVKM. This CDR3 region has 14 residues. Trimming stripped 2 bases from V and 8 bases from J, with 12 bases between. The CDR3, as DNA: TGTGCCAGCAGTTTAACGGGTGTCAGCGAAAAACTGTTTTTT. Its protein is CASSLTGVSEKLFF.

The rearrangement links TRBV27 to TRBJ2-2; TRBD2 matches at 7 bases. Germline CDR1 and CDR2: MNHEY and SMNVEV (reference sequence). The V and J ends lost 3 bases and 4 bases, in that order; junction bases with no gene match: 2. The CDR3 is made up of 14 amino acids. This chain's CDR3 is CASSLAGVTGELFF. CDR3 coding DNA: TGTGCCAGCAGTTTGGCGGGAGTCACCGGGGAGCTGTTTTTT.

The chain recombines TRBV12-2 with TRBJ1-1; the D call in the table, TRBD1, was not verified against the DNA. TRBV12-2 is noted as a pseudogene. The length of the CDR3 is 18 residues. The CDR3 coding sequence is TGTGCAAGTCGCTTAGGGGACAGGGAAGATTGGCGGAACACTGAAGCTTTCTTT. It translates to CASRLGDREDWRNTEAFF.

The V and J genes are TRBV30 and TRBJ1-3; D not certain. V was cut by 2 bases and J by 0 bases, with 8 bases left in between. CDR3 length: 14 residues. Germline CDR1 reads GTSNPN; CDR2 reads SVGIG (reference sequence). The CDR3 here is CAWSKTYSGNTIYF. The DNA of the CDR3 is TGTGCCTGGAGTAAAACTTACTCTGGAAACACCATATATTTT.

The CDR3 sequence: CASSQEAGIISPLHF. CDR3 coding DNA: TGCGCCAGCAGCCAAGAGGCGGGTATAATATCACCCCTCCACTTT. The V gene is TRBV4-3, the J gene TRBJ1-6; no firm D call. V lost 0 bases and J 10 bases, leaving 13 bases between the germline ends. The germline V gene has CDR1 LGHNA and CDR2 YSLEER. The CDR3 length is 15 residues.

This chain joins TRBV28 and TRBJ2-7; D may be TRBD2 (6 bases). Trimming took off 4 bases at V and 4 bases at J, with 26 bases between the two ends. Looked up from germline, CDR1 is MDHEN and CDR2 is SYDVKM. This CDR3 is built from 18 residues. CDR3 protein: CASSYPLLGGEKNYEQYF. DNA for the CDR3: TGTGCCAGCAGTTACCCCTTGTTAGGCGGGGAGAAAAATTACGAGCAGTACTTC.

V is TRBV9 and J is TRBJ2-7; D not certain. This CDR3 has 13 amino acids. In germline, CDR1 is SGDLS, CDR2 YYNGEE. Trimming pared 3 bases from V and 2 bases from J, leaving 9 bases between. The CDR3 DNA sequence: TGTGCCAGCAGCGGTGGAGACGCCTACGAGCAGTACTTC. As protein: CASSGGDAYEQYF.

This clone occurred a few times. The chain combines TRBV28 with TRBJ1-1, with 9 bases lining up with TRBD1. J gave up 5 bases and V 4 bases, and 2 bases lay outside the gene matches. The CDR3 spans 13 residues. The germline V gene encodes CDR1 MDHEN and CDR2 SYDVKM. DNA of the CDR3: TGTGCCAGCAGTTGGGACAGGGAAACTGAAGCTTTCTTT. Protein sequence: CASSWDRETEAFF. The full variable domain, completed using reference TRBV28 and TRBJ1-1, is DVKVTQSSRYLVKRTGEKVFLECVQDMDHENMFWYRQDPGLGLRLIYFSYDVKMKEKGDIPEGYSVSREKKERFSLILESASTNQTSMYLCASSWDRETEAFFGQGTRLTVV.

The chain carries TRBV9 and TRBJ2-7; TRBD1 matches 7 bases. Germline V lookup: CDR1 SGDLS, CDR2 YYNGEE. The CDR3 covers 15 residues. V lost 1 base, J lost 5 bases, and 9 bases stayed unmatched. CDR3 region: CASSVTTGSIHEQYF. The CDR3 DNA reads TGTGCCAGCAGCGTAACGACAGGGTCTATCCACGAGCAGTACTTC.

J is TRBJ2-7 and V is TRBV11-2; 13 positions match TRBD2. Germline CDR1 SGHAT, CDR2 FQNNGV. The CDR3 contains 14 residues. J gave up 7 bases and V 5 bases, and 5 bases lay outside the gene matches. The DNA for the CDR3 is TGTGCCAGCAGCCTAACTAGCGGGGGGGATGAGCAGTACTTC. Encoded protein: CASSLTSGGDEQYF.

In this sample, this clone turned up once. This chain joins TRBV9 and TRBJ1-1; D remains ambiguous. V was shortened by 4 bases and J by 1 base, with 11 bases between the two germline ends. The CDR3 is 14 residues long. Germline V gives CDR1 SGDLS, CDR2 YYNGEE. Written as DNA, the CDR3 is TGTGCCAGCAGCCCCCGGGTGGGGAACACTGAAGCTTTCTTT. It is translated as CASSPRVGNTEAFF.

Here the CDR3 DNA reads TGTGCCAGTAGGGAACAGGGCACTGAAGCTTTCTTT. Its translation is CASREQGTEAFF. The chain couples TRBV19 to TRBJ1-1, with D tentatively TRBD1 (6 bases). V was shortened by 6 bases and J by 4 bases, with 9 bases between the two germline ends. The CDR3 contains 12 residues. Looked up from germline, CDR1 is LNHDA and CDR2 is SQIVND (reference sequence).

This chain joins TRBV27 and TRBJ2-1; 7 nucleotides line up with TRBD2. Germline CDR1 reads MNHEY; CDR2 reads SMNVEV (reference sequence). Trimming cost V 7 bases and J 4 bases; bases outside gene matches: 7. This CDR3 is built from 14 residues. The CDR3 here is CASKAGLLYNEQFF. The CDR3 nucleotides are TGTGCCAGCAAAGCGGGGTTGTTGTACAATGAGCAGTTCTTC.

The chain couples TRBV27 to TRBJ2-7; D unclear. Trimming cost V 2 bases and J 3 bases, with 11 bases left between them. There are 14 residues in the CDR3. The germline V gene encodes CDR1 MNHEY and CDR2 SMNVEV (reference sequence). CDR3 loop: CASSLGHRIYEQYF. In DNA, the CDR3 is TGTGCCAGCAGTTTAGGTCACAGAATCTACGAGCAGTACTTC.

This chain uses TRBV7-9 with TRBJ2-7; 7 bases map to TRBD1. After removal of 5 bases from V and 6 bases from J, the junction contained 10 bases not matched to a gene. CDR1 is SEHNR and CDR2 is FQNEAQ in the germline V gene (reference sequence). The CDR3 totals 14 residues. For the CDR3, the DNA is TGTGCCAGCAGCCAGACAGGGTTCCTTCTCGAGCAGTACTTC. This sequence encodes CASSQTGFLLEQYF.

V gene TRBV30 combines with J gene TRBJ2-3; 10 bases are shared with TRBD2. Germline V lookup: CDR1 GTSNPN, CDR2 SVGIG (reference sequence). Losses at the gene ends were 5 bases for V and 6 bases for J; bases not matched to a gene: 5. CDR3 size: 13 residues. The CDR3 bases are TGTGCCTGGGCCCTAGCGGGAGCCGATACGCAGTATTTT. This sequence encodes CAWALAGADTQYF.

The chain has TRBV19 and TRBJ1-1; D remains ambiguous. Germline assignment: CDR1 LNHDA and CDR2 SQIVND (reference sequence). The CDR3 is 11 residues long. V gave up 6 bases and J gave up 7 bases, with 9 bases separating them. DNA of the CDR3: TGTGCCAGTAGCCCGGGGTATGAAGCTTTCTTT. Amino acid sequence: CASSPGYEAFF.

This clone showed up just a few times. The CDR3 DNA reads as TGTGCCAGCAGTGAAGATACTGGGGGGAATGAAAAACTGTTTTTT. Translation: CASSEDTGGNEKLFF. This rearrangement joins TRBV6-1 to TRBJ1-4, with a possible D match to TRBD1 (5 bases). V was cut by 1 base and J by 5 bases, with 11 bases left in between. CDR1 and CDR2 from the germline V gene are MNHNS and SASEGT. This CDR3 has 15 residues.

On this clone itself: Additional DNA sequences in this sample encode the identical CDR3. The chain employs TRBV27 and TRBJ1-1; 10 bases map to TRBD1. Germline CDR1 MNHEY, CDR2 SMNVEV (reference sequence). J was trimmed by 5 bases and V by 6 bases; bases with no gene match: 6. This CDR3 spans 14 amino acids. In nucleotides, the CDR3 is TGTGCCAGCAGCCCGGGGACAGGGGTTACTGAAGCTTTCTTT. Translated: CASSPGTGVTEAFF.

The chain recombines TRBV7-9 with TRBJ1-4; the D gene is possibly TRBD1 (6 bases). CDR1 and CDR2 from the germline V gene are SEHNR and FQNEAQ (reference sequence). V lost 4 bases and J 4 bases, leaving 7 bases between the germline ends. The CDR3 contains 13 residues. The CDR3 sequence: CASSSGDNEKLFF. CDR3 nucleotide sequence: TGTGCCAGCAGCTCAGGGGATAATGAAAAACTGTTTTTT. The variable domain in full, with the rest retrieved from reference TRBV7-9 and TRBJ1-4, is DTGVSQNPRHKITKRGQNVTFRCDPISEHNRLYWYRQTLGQGPEFLTYFQNEAQLEKSRLLSDRFSAERPKGSFSTLEIQRTEQGDSAMYLCASSSGDNEKLFFGSGTQLSVL.

Written as DNA, the CDR3 is TGCGCCAGCAGCCAAGATAGGGCGCAGGGGACCGACGAGCAGTACTTC. It translates to CASSQDRAQGTDEQYF. The chain is built from TRBV4-3 and TRBJ2-7; maybe TRBD1 (6 bases). This CDR3 spans 16 amino acids. Germline values: CDR1 LGHNA, CDR2 YSLEER. Trimming took off 0 bases at V and 5 bases at J, with 17 bases between the two ends.